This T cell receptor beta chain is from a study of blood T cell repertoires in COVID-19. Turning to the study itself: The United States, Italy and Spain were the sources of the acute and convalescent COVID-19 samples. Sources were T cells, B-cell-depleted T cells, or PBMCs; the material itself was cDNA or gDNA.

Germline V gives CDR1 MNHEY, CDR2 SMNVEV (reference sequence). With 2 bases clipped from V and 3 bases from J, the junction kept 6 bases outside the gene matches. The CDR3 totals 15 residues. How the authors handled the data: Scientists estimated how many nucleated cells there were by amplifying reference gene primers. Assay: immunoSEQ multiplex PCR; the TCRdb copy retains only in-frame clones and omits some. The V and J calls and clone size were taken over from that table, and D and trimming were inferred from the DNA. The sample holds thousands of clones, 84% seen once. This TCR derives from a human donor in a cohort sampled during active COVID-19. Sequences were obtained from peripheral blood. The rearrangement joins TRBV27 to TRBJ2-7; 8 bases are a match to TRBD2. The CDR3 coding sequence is TGTGCCAGCAGTTTAGAGGGTAGCGGGGTCTACGAGCAGTACTTC. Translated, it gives CASSLEGSGVYEQYF.